Sequencing of this T cell receptor beta chain was carried out in a study of shared clonotypes between healthy human individuals. Trimming pared 5 bases from V and 0 bases from J, leaving 14 bases between. The length of the CDR3 is 17 residues. Germline CDR1 MDHEN, CDR2 SYDVKM. Measured with immunoSEQ multiplex PCR; TCRdb has only the in-frame clones, and not every one. Of some 490,000 clones in the sample, roughly 80% were seen once. V gene TRBV28 combines with J gene TRBJ2-6; D is possibly TRBD2 (6 bases). The specimen sequenced was PBMCs. The source is a woman in her 40s in good health. Some clones in this sample may be carry-over from other donors' samples. For the CDR3, the DNA is TGTGCCAGCAGTCACCCGGTGGGGGGCTCTGGGGCCAACGTCCTGACTTTC. This encodes CASSHPVGGSGANVLTF.